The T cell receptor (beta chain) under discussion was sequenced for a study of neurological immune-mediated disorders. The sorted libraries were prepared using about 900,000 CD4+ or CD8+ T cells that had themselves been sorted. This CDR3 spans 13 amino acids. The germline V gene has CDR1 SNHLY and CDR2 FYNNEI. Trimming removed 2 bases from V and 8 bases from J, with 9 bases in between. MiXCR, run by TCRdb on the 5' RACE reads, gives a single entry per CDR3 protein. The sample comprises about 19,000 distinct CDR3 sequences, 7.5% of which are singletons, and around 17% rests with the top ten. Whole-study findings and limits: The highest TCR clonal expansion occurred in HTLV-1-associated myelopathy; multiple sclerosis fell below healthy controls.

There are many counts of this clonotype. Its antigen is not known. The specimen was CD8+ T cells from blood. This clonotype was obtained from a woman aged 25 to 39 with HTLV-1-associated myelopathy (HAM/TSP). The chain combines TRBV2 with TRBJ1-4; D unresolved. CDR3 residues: CASSERGREKLFF. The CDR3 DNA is TGTGCCAGCAGTGAACGAGGGAGGGAAAAACTGTTTTTT.